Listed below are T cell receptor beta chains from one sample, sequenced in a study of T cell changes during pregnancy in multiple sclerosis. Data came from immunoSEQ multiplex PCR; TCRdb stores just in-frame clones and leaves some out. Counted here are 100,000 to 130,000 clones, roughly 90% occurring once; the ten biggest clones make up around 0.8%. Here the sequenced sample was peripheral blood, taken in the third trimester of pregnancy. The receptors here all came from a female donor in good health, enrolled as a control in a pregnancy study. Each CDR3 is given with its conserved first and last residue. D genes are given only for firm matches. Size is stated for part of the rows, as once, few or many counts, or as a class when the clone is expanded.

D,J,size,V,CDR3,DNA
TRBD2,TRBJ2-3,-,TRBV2,CASRETSGGRDTQYF,TGTGCCAGCAGGGAGACTAGCGGGGGGAGGGATACGCAGTATTTT
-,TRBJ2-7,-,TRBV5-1,CASSLTGNYEQYF,TGCGCCAGCAGCTTAACGGGGAACTACGAGCAGTACTTC
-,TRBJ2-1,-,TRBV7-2,CASTNRDVSQFF,TGTGCCAGCACTAACAGGGACGTGTCGCAGTTCTTC
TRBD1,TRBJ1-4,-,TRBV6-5,CASSYEAGGLGGLFF,TGTGCCAGCAGTTATGAGGCAGGGGGTCTCGGGGGACTGTTTTTT
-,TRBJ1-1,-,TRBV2,CASKKEGTSNTEAFF,TGTGCCAGCAAAAAAGAAGGGACATCGAACACTGAAGCTTTCTTT
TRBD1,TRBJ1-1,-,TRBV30,CAWTLQGADTEAFF,TGTGCCTGGACCTTACAGGGGGCTGACACTGAAGCTTTCTTT
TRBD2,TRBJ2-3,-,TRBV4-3,CASSPTSGDEDTQYF,TGCGCCAGCAGCCCCACTAGCGGGGATGAAGATACGCAGTATTTT
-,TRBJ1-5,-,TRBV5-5,CASSFGPIGDQPQHF,TGTGCCAGCAGCTTTGGGCCCATTGGCGATCAGCCCCAGCATTTT
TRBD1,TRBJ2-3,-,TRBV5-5,CASSRTGDADTQYF,TGTGCCAGCAGCAGGACAGGGGACGCAGATACGCAGTATTTT
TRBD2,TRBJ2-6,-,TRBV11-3,CASSLDRGVSGANVLTF,TGTGCCAGCAGCTTAGATCGGGGGGTCTCTGGGGCCAACGTCCTGACTTTC
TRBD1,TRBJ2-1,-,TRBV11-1,CASSPAGTGIRDEQFF,TGTGCCAGCAGCCCGGCCGGGACAGGTATAAGGGATGAGCAGTTCTTC
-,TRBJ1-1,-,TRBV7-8,CASSSPRGTEAFF,TGTGCCAGCAGCTCGCCGCGAGGAACTGAAGCTTTCTTT
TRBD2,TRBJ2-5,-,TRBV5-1,CASSLFLSGEIYQETQYF,TGCGCCAGCAGCTTGTTTCTTAGCGGGGAGATTTACCAAGAGACCCAGTACTTC
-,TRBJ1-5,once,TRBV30,CAWNQVGNQPQHF,TGTGCCTGGAATCAGGTGGGCAATCAGCCCCAGCATTTT
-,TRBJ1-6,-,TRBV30,CAWTLGGGISYNSPLHF,TGTGCCTGGACCCTCGGGGGGGGCATCTCCTATAATTCACCCCTCCACTTT
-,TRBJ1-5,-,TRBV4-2,CASSPQERQPQHF,TGTGCCAGCAGCCCCCAGGAGCGGCAGCCCCAGCATTTT
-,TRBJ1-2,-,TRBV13,CASSPTRAYGYTF,TGTGCCAGCAGCCCCACTAGAGCTTATGGCTACACCTTC
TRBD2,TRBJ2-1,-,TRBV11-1,CASSLYGSGGDSYNEQFF,TGTGCCAGCAGCTTGTATGGTAGCGGGGGGGACTCCTACAATGAGCAGTTCTTC
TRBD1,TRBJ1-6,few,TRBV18,CASSPGQGAGSPLHF,TGTGCCAGCTCACCGGGACAGGGGGCAGGATCACCCCTCCACTTT
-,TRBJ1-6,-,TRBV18,CASSLGTISPLHF,TGTGCCAGCTCACTTGGGACAATTTCACCCCTCCACTTT
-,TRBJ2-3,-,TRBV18,CASSPGADTDTQYF,TGTGCCAGCTCACCGGGAGCGGACACAGATACGCAGTATTTT
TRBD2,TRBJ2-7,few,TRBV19,CASSIEWSGGAHEQYF,TGTGCCAGTAGTATTGAGTGGAGCGGGGGGGCTCACGAGCAGTACTTC
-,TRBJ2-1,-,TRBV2,CASSWRGSEIGEQFF,TGTGCCAGCAGTTGGCGAGGAAGTGAGATAGGTGAGCAGTTCTTC
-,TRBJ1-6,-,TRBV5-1,CASSLELQGKGSPLHF,TGCGCCAGCAGCTTGGAATTACAGGGAAAAGGATCACCCCTCCACTTT
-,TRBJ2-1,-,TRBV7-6,CASSFRGHNEQFF,TGTGCCAGCAGCTTCAGGGGCCACAATGAGCAGTTCTTC
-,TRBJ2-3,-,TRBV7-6,CASSPDRTTSADTQYF,TGTGCCAGCAGCCCAGACAGGACTACTAGCGCAGATACGCAGTATTTT
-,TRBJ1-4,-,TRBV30,CAWSMSGKLFF,TGTGCCTGGAGCATGTCCGGAAAACTGTTTTTT